The clone carrying this T cell receptor (beta chain) was seen only a few times. Its cognate antigen is unknown. The V gene's germline CDR1 is LGHNA and CDR2 YNFKEQ. This CDR3 comprises 16 residues. V was trimmed by 0 bases and J by 0 bases, leaving 8 bases between them. This specimen comes from a study of response to subunit inactivated influenza vaccine. TCRdb called the RT-PCR reads again in MiXCR, with one record for every CDR3 protein. Of some 640,000 distinct CDR3 sequences listed, over 11% were seen once; the top ten hold 6% to 8%. Findings and limits, study-wide: The authors suggested that few new T cells are recruited per seasonal influenza vaccination.

The sequenced sample was PBMCs from blood, obtained 14 days before vaccination. This TCR came from a man aged 50 or older who received an inactivated influenza vaccine. The chain combines TRBV4-2 with TRBJ1-4; no clear D. As DNA, the CDR3 is TGTGCCAGCAGCCAAGATAACGCAGCAACTAATGAAAAACTGTTTTTT. The encoded protein is CASSQDNAATNEKLFF.